This T cell receptor (beta chain) comes out of a study of T-cell reconstitution after alpha-beta-depleted transplantation in children. Concerning this clonotype: Its antigen is undetermined.

A TCRbeta library incorporating unique molecular identifiers was prepared. TCRdb processed the PCR reads anew with MiXCR; each CDR3 protein has one entry. The profile shows about 120,000 distinct CDR3 sequences, roughly 24% of them singletons. Deletions cut 6 bases from V and 8 bases from J, with 16 bases between. The length of the CDR3 is 13 residues. The study, taken as a whole, reports: Where alpha-beta T cells came from about two months after transplant was reportedly several hundred expanded graft clones. Diversity of TCRbeta at day 60 was high in some patients, arising from surviving recipient T cells and thymic progenitors.

The genes are TRBV12-3 or TRBV12-4 and TRBJ1-2, with D perhaps matching TRBD1 (5 bases). The sequence derives from a male patient aged 2 to 10 who had a stem cell transplant for chronic granulomatous disease, so the T cells may come from the graft donor. The input for sequencing was PBMCs, mostly from graft donor cells, taken 180 days after TCRalphabeta/CD19-depleted stem cell transplant. The CDR3: CASRTGTEEGYTF. CDR3 in DNA: TGTGCCAGCAGGACCGGGACTGAGGAGGGCTACACCTTC.